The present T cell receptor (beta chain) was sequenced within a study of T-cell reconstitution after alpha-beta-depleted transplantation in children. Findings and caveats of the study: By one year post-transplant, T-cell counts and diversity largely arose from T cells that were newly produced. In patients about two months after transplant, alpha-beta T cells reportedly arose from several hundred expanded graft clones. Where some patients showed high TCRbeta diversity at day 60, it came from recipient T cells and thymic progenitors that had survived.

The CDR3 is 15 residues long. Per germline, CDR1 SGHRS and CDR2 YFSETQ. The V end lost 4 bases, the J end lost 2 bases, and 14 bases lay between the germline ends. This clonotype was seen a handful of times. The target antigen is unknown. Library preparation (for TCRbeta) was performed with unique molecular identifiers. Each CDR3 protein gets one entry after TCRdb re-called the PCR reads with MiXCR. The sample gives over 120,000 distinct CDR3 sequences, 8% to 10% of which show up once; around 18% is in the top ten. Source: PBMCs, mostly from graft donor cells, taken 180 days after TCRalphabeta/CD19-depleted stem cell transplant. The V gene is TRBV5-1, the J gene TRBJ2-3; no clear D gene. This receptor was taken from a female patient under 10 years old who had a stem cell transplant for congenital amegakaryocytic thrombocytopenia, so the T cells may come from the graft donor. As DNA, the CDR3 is TGCGCCAGCAGCCCCGGTTTCCTTGACACAGATACGCAGTATTTT. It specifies CASSPGFLDTDTQYF.